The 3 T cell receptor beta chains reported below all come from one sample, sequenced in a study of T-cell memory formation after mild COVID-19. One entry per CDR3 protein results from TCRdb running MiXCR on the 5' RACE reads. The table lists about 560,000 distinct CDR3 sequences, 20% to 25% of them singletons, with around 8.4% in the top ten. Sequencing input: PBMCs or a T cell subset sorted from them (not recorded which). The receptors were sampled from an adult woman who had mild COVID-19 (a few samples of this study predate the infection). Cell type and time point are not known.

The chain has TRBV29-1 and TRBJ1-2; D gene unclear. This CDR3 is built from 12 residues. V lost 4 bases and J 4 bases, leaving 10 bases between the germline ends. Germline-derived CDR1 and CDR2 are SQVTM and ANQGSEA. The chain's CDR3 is CSVATAVYGYTF. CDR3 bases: TGCAGCGTTGCCACCGCAGTCTATGGCTACACCTTC. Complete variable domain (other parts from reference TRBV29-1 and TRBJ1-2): SAVISQKPSRDICQRGTSLTIQCQVDSQVTMMFWYRQQPGQSLTLIATANQGSEATYESGFVIDKFPISRPNLTFSTLTVSNMSPEDSSIYLCSVATAVYGYTFGSGTRLTVV.

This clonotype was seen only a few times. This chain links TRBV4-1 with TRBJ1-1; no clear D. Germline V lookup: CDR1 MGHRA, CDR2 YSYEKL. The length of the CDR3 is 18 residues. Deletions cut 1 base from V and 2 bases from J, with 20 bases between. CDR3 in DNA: TGCGCCAGCAGCCAAGCATTACTGCAAAGGACGGCCAACACTGAAGCTTTCTTT. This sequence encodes CASSQALLQRTANTEAFF.

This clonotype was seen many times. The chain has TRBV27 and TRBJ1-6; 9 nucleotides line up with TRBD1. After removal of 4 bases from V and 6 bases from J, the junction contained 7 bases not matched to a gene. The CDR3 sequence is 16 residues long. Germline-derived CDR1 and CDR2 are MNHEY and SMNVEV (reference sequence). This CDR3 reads CASSSPWTGVNSPLHF. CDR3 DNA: TGTGCCAGCAGTTCACCCTGGACAGGGGTTAATTCACCCCTCCACTTT.